The rows below give T cell receptor beta chains drawn from one sample of a study of OX40 agonist ivuxolimab in advanced cancers. Generated by immunoSEQ multiplex PCR, the TCRdb table keeps only in-frame clones and is missing some. Among tens of thousands of clones listed, around 85% were seen once. The starting material was CD4+ or CD8+ T cells sorted from blood, obtained in a trial of the OX40 agonist ivuxolimab. These receptors all stem from an adult with an advanced solid tumor such as melanoma, head and neck, liver or kidney cancer. CDR3s include the opening cysteine and the closing phenylalanine or tryptophan. Fields, in order: CDR3 protein, CDR3 DNA, J gene, V gene, D gene, clone size, CDR3 length. The D gene is left open where the match is weak. Clone size is stated in some rows and not others, as once, few, many or a class when expanded.

CDR3: CASSPFTVNTEAFF
DNA: TGTGCCAGCTCACCATTCACAGTGAACACTGAAGCTTTCTTT
J: TRBJ1-1
V: TRBV18
D: NA
size: NA
length: 14

CDR3: CASRKRGASGRDPSYEQYF
DNA: TGCGCCAGCCGGAAGCGTGGCGCTAGCGGGAGGGATCCCTCCTACGAGCAGTACTTC
J: TRBJ2-7
V: TRBV5-1
D: TRBD2
size: NA
length: 19

CDR3: CASSSPGQGHTIYF
DNA: TGTGCCAGCAGTTCCCCGGGACAGGGACACACCATATATTTT
J: TRBJ1-3
V: TRBV6-6
D: TRBD1
size: few
length: 14

CDR3: CASSAEGQGTDTQYF
DNA: TGTGCCAGCAGCGCCGAGGGACAGGGCACAGATACGCAGTATTTT
J: TRBJ2-3
V: TRBV5-4
D: TRBD1
size: NA
length: 15

CDR3: CASSPVRQGDSGNTIYF
DNA: TGTGCCAGCTCACCAGTAAGACAGGGAGACTCTGGAAACACCATATATTTT
J: TRBJ1-3
V: TRBV18
D: TRBD1
size: NA
length: 17

CDR3: CASSPLTGAGEKLFF
DNA: TGTGCCAGCTCACCATTGACAGGGGCAGGCGAAAAACTGTTTTTT
J: TRBJ1-4
V: TRBV18
D: TRBD1
size: NA
length: 15

CDR3: CAGQGASYEQYF
DNA: TGTGCCGGACAGGGTGCAAGCTACGAGCAGTACTTC
J: TRBJ2-7
V: TRBV28
D: TRBD1
size: NA
length: 12

CDR3: CASSLDPGAPDTQYF
DNA: TGCGCCAGCAGCTTGGATCCAGGGGCCCCAGATACGCAGTATTTT
J: TRBJ2-3
V: TRBV5-1
D: NA
size: NA
length: 15

CDR3: CAISNISRDRGGETQYF
DNA: TGTGCCATCAGCAATATTAGTAGGGACAGGGGAGGGGAGACCCAGTACTTC
J: TRBJ2-5
V: TRBV10-3
D: TRBD1
size: NA
length: 17

CDR3: CASSHVLEGEAFF
DNA: TGTGCCAGCAGCCACGTCCTCGAAGGGGAAGCTTTCTTT
J: TRBJ1-1
V: TRBV14
D: NA
size: few
length: 13

CDR3: CASSQTLGRGSYNEQFF
DNA: TGCGCCAGCAGCCAAACCTTAGGGCGGGGCTCCTACAATGAGCAGTTCTTC
J: TRBJ2-1
V: TRBV4-1
D: NA
size: NA
length: 17

CDR3: CASKVGNEQFF
DNA: TGTGCCAGCAAGGTTGGCAATGAGCAGTTCTTC
J: TRBJ2-1
V: TRBV25-1
D: NA
size: once
length: 11

CDR3: CAISESGLAGATGELFF
DNA: TGTGCCATCAGTGAGTCTGGGCTAGCGGGAGCGACCGGGGAGCTGTTTTTT
J: TRBJ2-2
V: TRBV10-3
D: TRBD2
size: NA
length: 17

CDR3: CASSRRNSEAFF
DNA: TGTGCCAGCAGCCGCCGGAACAGTGAAGCTTTCTTT
J: TRBJ1-1
V: TRBV5-4
D: NA
size: NA
length: 12

CDR3: CASSLIQGSTGANVLTF
DNA: TGCGCCAGCAGCTTGATCCAGGGGAGCACTGGGGCCAACGTCCTGACTTTC
J: TRBJ2-6
V: TRBV5-1
D: NA
size: few
length: 17

CDR3: CASSPPEDRGRRRGYTF
DNA: TGTGCCAGCAGCCCACCCGAGGACAGGGGGCGACGGAGGGGCTACACCTTC
J: TRBJ1-2
V: TRBV7-9
D: TRBD1
size: NA
length: 17

CDR3: CASRGTGTVYGYTF
DNA: TGTGCCAGCAGGGGGACAGGGACGGTCTATGGCTACACCTTC
J: TRBJ1-2
V: TRBV6-6
D: TRBD1
size: once
length: 14

CDR3: CASSLGSSTNEKLFF
DNA: TGTGCCAGCAGCTTAGGATCCTCAACTAATGAAAAACTGTTTTTT
J: TRBJ1-4
V: TRBV7-9
D: NA
size: few
length: 15

CDR3: CASSLDSLNTGELFF
DNA: TGTGCCAGCAGCTTAGACAGTCTTAACACCGGGGAGCTGTTTTTT
J: TRBJ2-2
V: TRBV11-3
D: NA
size: once
length: 15

CDR3: CASSEAMAGVAKNIQYF
DNA: TGTGCCAGCAGTGAAGCGATGGCAGGAGTAGCCAAAAACATTCAGTACTTC
J: TRBJ2-4
V: TRBV6-1
D: NA
size: NA
length: 17

CDR3: CASVSSNSPLHF
DNA: TGTGCCAGCGTCAGCAGTAATTCACCCCTCCACTTT
J: TRBJ1-6
V: TRBV28
D: NA
size: NA
length: 12

CDR3: CASSWSGETQYF
DNA: TGTGCCAGCTCCTGGTCCGGAGAGACCCAGTACTTC
J: TRBJ2-5
V: TRBV2
D: NA
size: once
length: 12

CDR3: CASSPNLDTQYF
DNA: TGTGCCAGCTCACCAAACTTAGATACGCAGTATTTT
J: TRBJ2-3
V: TRBV18
D: NA
size: NA
length: 12

CDR3: CASSLEAGGLTDTQYF
DNA: TGTGCCAGCAGTTTAGAAGCGGGGGGTCTCACAGATACGCAGTATTTT
J: TRBJ2-3
V: TRBV27
D: TRBD2
size: NA
length: 16

CDR3: CASSYGPGNQPQHF
DNA: TGTGCCAGCAGTTACGGGCCCGGCAATCAGCCCCAGCATTTT
J: TRBJ1-5
V: TRBV2
D: NA
size: NA
length: 14

CDR3: CASSRMTRTGGVFEGSPLHF
DNA: TGCGCCAGCAGCCGTATGACAAGGACAGGTGGGGTATTTGAAGGGTCACCCCTCCACTTT
J: TRBJ1-6
V: TRBV5-1
D: TRBD1
size: NA
length: 20

CDR3: CASSLRGNEQFF
DNA: TGTGCCAGCAGCTTAAGGGGGAATGAGCAGTTCTTC
J: TRBJ2-1
V: TRBV7-3
D: NA
size: NA
length: 12

CDR3: CASSSSGRGREKLFF
DNA: TGTGCCAGCAGCTCCTCGGGCAGGGGGCGAGAAAAACTGTTTTTT
J: TRBJ1-4
V: TRBV7-2
D: TRBD1
size: NA
length: 15

CDR3: CASTGPYTDTQYF
DNA: TGTGCCAGCACGGGCCCCTACACAGATACGCAGTATTTT
J: TRBJ2-3
V: TRBV27
D: NA
size: NA
length: 13

CDR3: CASSSLLSSHRGRSSYEQYF
DNA: TGTGCCAGCAGCAGCTTGCTGTCATCCCACAGGGGCAGGAGCTCCTACGAGCAGTACTTC
J: TRBJ2-7
V: TRBV5-4
D: TRBD1
size: NA
length: 20

CDR3: CASSSSSGSGEQYF
DNA: TGTGCCAGCAGCTCCTCAAGCGGGAGTGGCGAGCAGTACTTC
J: TRBJ2-7
V: TRBV5-8
D: TRBD2
size: few
length: 14

CDR3: CASRTGTGVMNTEAFF
DNA: TGTGCCAGCAGGACCGGGACAGGGGTAATGAACACTGAAGCTTTCTTT
J: TRBJ1-1
V: TRBV28
D: TRBD1
size: NA
length: 16

CDR3: CATVKGGGTDTQYF
DNA: TGTGCCACCGTAAAAGGGGGGGGTACAGATACGCAGTATTTT
J: TRBJ2-3
V: TRBV27
D: NA
size: NA
length: 14

CDR3: CASTETGANVLTF
DNA: TGTGCCAGTACCGAAACTGGGGCCAACGTCCTGACTTTC
J: TRBJ2-6
V: TRBV19
D: NA
size: NA
length: 13

CDR3: CASSLHLQGGYGYTF
DNA: TGTGCCAGCAGCCTTCACCTCCAGGGGGGCTATGGCTACACCTTC
J: TRBJ1-2
V: TRBV7-6
D: TRBD1
size: once
length: 15

CDR3: CASSLRTGIYEQYF
DNA: TGCGCCAGCAGCTTGAGGACAGGGATATACGAGCAGTACTTC
J: TRBJ2-7
V: TRBV5-1
D: TRBD1
size: NA
length: 14

CDR3: CASSPGQGSWQPQHF
DNA: TGCGCCAGCAGCCCAGGACAGGGGAGTTGGCAGCCCCAGCATTTT
J: TRBJ1-5
V: TRBV5-1
D: TRBD1
size: NA
length: 15